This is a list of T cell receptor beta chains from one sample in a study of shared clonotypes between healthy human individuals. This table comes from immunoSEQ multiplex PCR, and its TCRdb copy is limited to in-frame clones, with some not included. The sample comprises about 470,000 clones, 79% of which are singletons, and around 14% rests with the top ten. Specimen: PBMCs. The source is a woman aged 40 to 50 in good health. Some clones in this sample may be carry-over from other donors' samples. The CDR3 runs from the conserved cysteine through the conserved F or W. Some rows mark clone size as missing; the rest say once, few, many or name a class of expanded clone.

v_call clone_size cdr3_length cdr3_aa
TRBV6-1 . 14 CASSEQEPTYEQYF
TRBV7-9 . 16 CASSDTSTGRIYEQYF
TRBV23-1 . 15 CATTKDSVARNEQFF
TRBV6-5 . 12 CASSYGGYGYTF
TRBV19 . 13 CASMGAGNTEAFF
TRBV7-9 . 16 CASSLWDGYSNQPQHF
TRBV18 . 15 CASSVNGREGEKLFF
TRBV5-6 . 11 CASSSFGGYTF
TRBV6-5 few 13 CASRPLPRETQYF
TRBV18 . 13 CASSPHENYGYTF
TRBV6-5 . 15 CASRPLGASNQPQHF
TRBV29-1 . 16 CSVETSGRSSYNEQFF
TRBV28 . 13 CASVAVVTDTQYF
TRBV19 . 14 CASSAAGTGIGYTF
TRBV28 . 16 CASSSGRQGITDTQYF
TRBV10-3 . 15 CAISAGTGGTGELFF
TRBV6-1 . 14 CASGLNRVSEKLFF
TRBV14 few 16 CASSQGGSGRGGEQYF
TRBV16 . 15 CASSQSSGGPYGYTF
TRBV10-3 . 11 CALGGGGEQFF
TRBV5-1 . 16 CASSLEAGWGNTEAFF
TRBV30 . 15 CAWSPPDSLNEKLFF
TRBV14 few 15 CASSFTGGYGYGYTF
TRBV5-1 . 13 CASSFVTDETQYF
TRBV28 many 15 CASSFSGGTAYEQYF
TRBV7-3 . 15 CASSSQGRSYNEQFF
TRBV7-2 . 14 CASSDSVINTEAFF